These 16 T cell receptor beta chains share one sample of origin, sequenced in a study of patients and donors after allogeneic stem cell transplantation. In TCRdb, the RT-PCR reads were re-called with MiXCR into one record per CDR3 protein. The sample includes about 410,000 distinct CDR3 sequences, 16% of them seen just once. What was sequenced was blood, either unsorted or a sorted T cell fraction (not recorded which). These receptors were obtained from a human donor who was either an allogeneic HSCT recipient or a stem cell or donor lymphocyte infusion donor (not recorded which). It is not recorded whose cells these are; they may come from a transplant donor.

This clonotype showed up just a few times. The CDR3, as DNA: TGTGCCAGTAGTATAAGCCCGTTAGAAGATACGCAGTATTTT. Translating it yields CASSISPLEDTQYF. The chain joins TRBV19 to TRBJ2-3; D gene uncertain. Between the trimmed V and J ends, which lost 2 bases and 5 bases, there was a span of 11 bases. The germline V gene encodes CDR1 LNHDA and CDR2 SQIVND (reference sequence). The CDR3 spans 14 residues.

The sample holds a few counts of this clonotype. The chain uses TRBV29-1 and TRBJ1-4; D not resolved. CDR1 is SQVTM, CDR2 ANQGSEA, per germline. This CDR3 region has 13 residues. The V and J ends lost 1 base and 10 bases respectively, with 13 bases between them. The CDR3 coding sequence is TGCAGCGTTGAAGTGGAAATGAAAGGAAAACTGTTTTTT. Amino acid sequence: CSVEVEMKGKLFF.

Many counts were recorded for this clonotype. This chain joins TRBV20-1 and TRBJ2-3, with 7 bases fitting TRBD2. There are 14 residues in the CDR3. V shed 3 bases, J shed 1 base, and the junction held 4 bases outside the gene matches. Germline V gene lookup returns CDR1 DFQATT and CDR2 SNEGSKA (reference sequence). The CDR3 coding sequence is TGCAGTGCTAGTTTGAGCGGGGGCACAGATACGCAGTATTTT. Translated: CSASLSGGTDTQYF.

The J gene is TRBJ2-5, the V gene TRBV15; TRBD1 is a possible D gene (6 bases). Per the germline V gene, CDR1 is LNHNV and CDR2 is YYDKDF (reference sequence). CDR3 length: 15 residues. Trimming removed 0 bases at V and 5 bases at J, with 13 bases between. CDR3 DNA sequence: TGTGCCACCAGCAGAGATATGGGGGCGGGTGAGACCCAGTACTTC. Translated: CATSRDMGAGETQYF.

This clonotype was picked up one time. The chain has TRBV20-1 and TRBJ1-1; perhaps TRBD1 as D (6 bases). This CDR3 has 14 residues. The V and J ends lost 6 bases and 3 bases respectively, with 17 bases between them. Germline V gives CDR1 DFQATT, CDR2 SNEGSKA (reference sequence). CDR3 sequence reads: CSAQPGAEDTEAFF. CDR3 nucleotide sequence: TGCAGTGCCCAGCCGGGGGCGGAAGACACTGAAGCTTTCTTT.

The chain uses TRBV4-2 and TRBJ1-3, with TRBD1 matching over 9 bases. Germline V gives CDR1 LGHNA, CDR2 YNFKEQ. CDR3 size: 15 residues. Losses at the gene ends were 4 bases for V and 5 bases for J; bases not matched to a gene: 6. The CDR3 sequence is CASSLAGTGRNTIYF. The DNA for the CDR3 is TGTGCCAGCAGCCTCGCCGGGACAGGGAGAAACACCATATATTTT.

The chain recombines TRBV2 with TRBJ2-7; 8 positions agree with TRBD1. With 7 bases clipped from V and 0 bases from J, the junction kept 5 bases outside the gene matches. The CDR3 spans 14 residues. Per germline, CDR1 SNHLY and CDR2 FYNNEI. The DNA for the CDR3 is TGTGCCAGCACCCCAGGACAGGGCTCCTACGAGCAGTACTTC. Translation gives CASTPGQGSYEQYF. Looking up the rest from reference TRBV2 and TRBJ2-7 gives the full variable domain: EPEVTQTPSHQVTQMGQEVILRCVPISNHLYFYWYRQILGQKVEFLVSFYNNEISEKSEIFDDQFSVERPDGSNFTLKIRSTKLEDSAMYFCASTPGQGSYEQYFGPGTRLTVT.

In its sample, this clonotype was seen a few times. The V and J genes are TRBV29-1 and TRBJ2-5; tentatively, D is TRBD1 or TRBD2 (5 bases each). This CDR3 contains 13 residues. Germline assignment: CDR1 SQVTM and CDR2 ANQGSEA. Trimming took 3 bases from V and 2 from J, leaving 10 bases between them. The CDR3 DNA reads TGCAGCGTTGAGGGGGAGTATCAAGAGACCCAGTACTTC. It specifies CSVEGEYQETQYF.

This clonotype was detected many times. The V and J genes are TRBV6-1 and TRBJ1-1; D remains ambiguous. This CDR3 is built from 13 residues. Per the germline V gene, CDR1 is MNHNS and CDR2 is SASEGT. V lost 6 bases, J lost 4 bases, and 12 bases lay in between. The CDR3 DNA reads TGTGCCAGCAGATATATGGTAGGCACTGAAGCTTTCTTT. Its protein is CASRYMVGTEAFF.

The chain uses TRBV6-5 and TRBJ2-3, with 7 bases fitting TRBD1. Germline V gene data show CDR1 as MNHEY and CDR2 as SVGAGI. J lost 6 bases, V lost 1 base, and 4 bases had no gene match. The CDR3 totals 14 residues. The CDR3 sequence: CASSYFTGDDTQYF. The CDR3 DNA sequence: TGTGCCAGCAGTTACTTCACAGGGGACGATACGCAGTATTTT.

This clonotype was observed a few times. This CDR3 is CASSSNRGRVYEQYF. DNA for the CDR3: TGTGCCAGCAGCTCTAACAGGGGGCGCGTTTACGAGCAGTACTTC. The chain has TRBV7-2 and TRBJ2-7; 9 bases align to TRBD1. CDR3 size: 15 residues. Germline assignment: CDR1 SGHTA and CDR2 FQGNSA. V gave up 4 bases and J gave up 4 bases; unmatched junction bases: 8.

This CDR3 reads CASSVAVAPYVEAFF. In DNA form, the CDR3 reads TGTGCCAGCAGCGTAGCCGTGGCCCCCTACGTTGAAGCTTTCTTT. The gene calls are TRBV9 and TRBJ1-1; D remains ambiguous. The CDR3 is 15 residues long. Germline loops: CDR1 SGDLS, CDR2 YYNGEE. V was clipped by 0 bases and J by 7 bases, with 16 bases between them.

The genes are TRBV6-2 or TRBV6-3 and TRBJ2-7; perhaps TRBD1 as D (6 bases). CDR3 length equals 14 residues. Between the trimmed V and J ends, which lost 0 bases and 0 bases, there was a span of 6 bases. The germline gives CDR1 MNHEY, CDR2 SVGEGT. The CDR3 here is CASSYSGASYEQYF. The CDR3 nucleotides are TGTGCCAGCAGTTACTCGGGGGCCTCCTACGAGCAGTACTTC.

This clonotype was counted between two and nine times. The junction differs from germline at one of its ends, possibly a read error. The J gene is TRBJ2-7, the V gene TRBV25-1; D unclear. CDR3 length: 11 residues. The germline V gene encodes CDR1 MGHDK and CDR2 SYGVNS. The CDR3 DNA reads as TGTGCCAGCAGTGGACTTGTGGTCTTCGACTTC. It yields the protein CASSGLVVFDF.

This clonotype was seen ten or more times. This chain connects TRBV4-3 to TRBJ2-7, with D perhaps TRBD2 (5 bases). Trimming stripped 1 base from V and 0 bases from J, with 10 bases between. Germline CDR1 LGHNA, CDR2 YSLEER. This CDR3 comprises 15 residues. The CDR3 DNA sequence: TGCGCCAGCAGCCAAGGGGCCGGAGGCTCCTACGAGCAGTACTTC. Amino acids: CASSQGAGGSYEQYF.

The V gene is TRBV7-7, the J gene TRBJ2-1; possible D gene TRBD2, 5 bases. V was clipped by 8 bases and J by 7 bases, with 9 bases between them. CDR1 is SSHAT, CDR2 FNYEAQ, per germline (reference sequence). The CDR3 covers 11 residues. The CDR3 DNA sequence: TGTGCCAGCGGGAGCGCGAATGAGCAGTTCTTC. This translates into CASGSANEQFF.